One and the same sample provided the 8 T cell receptor beta chains below, sequenced in a study of blood T cells in healthy people across ages. With a J-beta primer mix and a sample-barcoded 5' primer, a second PCR ran about 7 to 12 cycles. Each CDR3 protein gets one entry after TCRdb re-called the 5' RACE reads with MiXCR. The table has roughly 860,000 distinct CDR3 sequences, approximately 65% seen once. The sequenced sample was blood. The receptors stem from a man aged 30 to 39 in good health.

This rearrangement joins TRBV5-1 to TRBJ1-6; 7 bases are a match to TRBD1. The V gene end was trimmed by 0 bases and the J gene end by 4 bases; junction bases not matched to a gene: 4. Germline V CDR1 and CDR2: SGHRS, YFSETQ. The CDR3 is 16 residues long. The CDR3 protein is CASSLGTGQYNSPLHF. The DNA for the CDR3 is TGCGCCAGCAGCTTGGGGACGGGACAGTATAATTCACCCCTCCACTTT.

The chain employs TRBV7-2 and TRBJ1-2; the match to TRBD1 covers 10 bases. V was pared by 5 bases and J by 6 bases, with 6 bases of the junction left unmatched. Germline V gives CDR1 SGHTA, CDR2 FQGNSA. The CDR3 consists of 14 residues. CDR3 loop: CASSPGQGSDGYTF. The CDR3 bases are TGTGCCAGCAGCCCGGGACAGGGGAGCGATGGCTACACCTTC.

The chain employs TRBV15 and TRBJ2-7, with D uncertain. The V gene's germline CDR1 is LNHNV and CDR2 YYDKDF (reference sequence). This CDR3 spans 15 amino acids. Trimming left V 0 bases short and J 3 bases short, with 12 bases between. As DNA, the CDR3 is TGTGCCACCAGCAGAGATCAGCCCTCACTCTACGAGCAGTACTTC. Amino acid sequence: CATSRDQPSLYEQYF.

This sequence joins TRBV28 and TRBJ2-1; 9 bases align to TRBD1. Per germline, CDR1 MDHEN and CDR2 SYDVKM. With V trimmed by 6 bases and J by 6 bases, 9 bases remained unmatched. The CDR3 is 15 amino acids. The CDR3 is CASRETGGISNEQFF. The DNA for the CDR3 is TGTGCCAGCAGAGAGACAGGGGGTATAAGCAATGAGCAGTTCTTC.

The J gene is TRBJ2-4, the V gene TRBV7-2; no clear D gene. The J call may not be correct, given that the DNA end is closer to TRBJ2-5. Germline V gene lookup returns CDR1 SGHTA and CDR2 FQGNSA. This CDR3 is built from 14 residues. The CDR3 loop is CASSLMGYQETQYF. The CDR3 DNA reads as TGTGCCAGCAGCCTAATGGGTTACCAAGAGACCCAGTACTTC.

The V and J genes are TRBV6-2 or TRBV6-3 and TRBJ1-1; D call uncertain. Trimming cost V 3 bases and J 0 bases, with 14 bases left between them. This CDR3 has 16 residues. CDR1 and CDR2 from the germline V gene are MNHEY and SVGEGT. CDR3: CASSYRPPEMNTEAFF. In nucleotides, the CDR3 is TGTGCCAGCAGTTATAGACCGCCAGAGATGAACACTGAAGCTTTCTTT.

This rearrangement joins TRBV25-1 to TRBJ2-5; 9 bases are shared with TRBD2. J was trimmed by 5 bases and V by 4 bases; bases with no gene match: 8. Germline assignment: CDR1 MGHDK and CDR2 SYGVNS. This CDR3 is built from 15 residues. The CDR3 DNA follows: TGTGCCAGCAGTGCAGTAGCGGGAGTGAGGGAGACCCAGTACTTC. Translation gives CASSAVAGVRETQYF.

The chain links TRBV10-3 to TRBJ1-2; D remains unclear. The CDR3 is made up of 12 amino acids. V was shortened by 2 bases and J by 3 bases, with 4 bases between the two germline ends. Looked up from germline, CDR1 is ENHRY and CDR2 is SYGVKD. CDR3 nucleotides: TGTGCCATCAGTGAGGTGGACTATGGCTACACCTTC. This translates into CAISEVDYGYTF.